This TCR beta chain derives from a study of beta chain features in type 1 diabetes. Whole-study findings and limits: Among all four CD4+ subsets, Type 1 diabetes patients had TCRB CDR3s that were moderately but significantly shorter.

Germline values: CDR1 LGHNT, CDR2 FRNRAP. The ends lost 4 bases at V and 3 bases at J; junction bases unmatched: 6. This CDR3 is built from 15 residues. The table lists this clone with a few counts. Its antigen is as yet unknown. Expressed TCRB transcripts got sequenced, as all isolated RNA was reverse transcribed. Sequencing was performed with immunoSEQ multiplex PCR; in TCRdb, only in-frame clones are kept and a portion is missing. The sample comprises about 260,000 clones, just over 20% of which are singletons, and around 0.028% rests with the top ten. Specimen: naive CD4+ T cells from blood. The rearrangement joins TRBV12-5 to TRBJ1-2, with 9 bases identical to TRBD1. This clonotype originated in a middle-aged woman with type 1 diabetes. The CDR3 reads CASGSPTGGDYGYTF. In nucleotides, the CDR3 is TGTGCTAGTGGTTCCCCGACAGGGGGAGACTATGGCTACACCTTC.